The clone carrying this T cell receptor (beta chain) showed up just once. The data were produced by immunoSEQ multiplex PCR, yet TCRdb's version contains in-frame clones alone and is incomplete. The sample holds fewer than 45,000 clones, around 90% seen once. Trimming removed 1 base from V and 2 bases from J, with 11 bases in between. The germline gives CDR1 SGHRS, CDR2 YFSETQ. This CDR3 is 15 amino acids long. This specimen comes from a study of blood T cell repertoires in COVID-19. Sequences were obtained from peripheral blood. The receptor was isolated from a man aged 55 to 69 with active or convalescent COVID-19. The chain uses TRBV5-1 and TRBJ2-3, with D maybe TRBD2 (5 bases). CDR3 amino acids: CASSLWERNTDTQYF. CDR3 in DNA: TGCGCCAGCAGCTTGTGGGAGCGGAACACAGATACGCAGTATTTT.